This note documents a single TCR beta chain sequence. Its antigen is still unknown. Each CDR3 protein gets one entry after TCRdb re-called the RT-PCR reads with MiXCR. The data show 300,000 to 350,000 distinct CDR3 sequences, with approximately 20% seen just once and about a tenth held by the top ten. J lost 8 bases, V lost 3 bases, and 7 bases had no gene match. This CDR3 contains 14 residues. The source of the sample is a study of response to subunit inactivated influenza vaccine. General study results and limits: The authors suggested that every seasonal influenza vaccination recruits few new T cells.

The chain uses TRBV12-3 or TRBV12-4 and TRBJ2-1; the match to TRBD1 covers 7 bases. The clonotype comes from a man aged 45-69 years who received an inactivated influenza vaccine. Sample: PBMCs from blood, taken about 20 months after vaccination. CDR3 amino acids: CASSLTGDSDEQFF. For the CDR3, the DNA is TGTGCCAGCAGTTTGACCGGGGACAGCGATGAGCAGTTCTTC.